These 14 T cell receptor beta chains were sequenced from one sample in a study of T cells in Graves' hyperthyroidism and ophthalmopathy. TCR beta CDR3 region amplification was performed from RNA transcripts. RT-PCR in the first round (using the HTBI primer set) targeted the TCR CDR3. TCRdb re-called the multiplex PCR reads with MiXCR, one entry per CDR3 protein. The sample lists hundreds of thousands of distinct CDR3 sequences; 15% to 20% were seen once. The sequencing input was blood. Receptor source: a man aged 40-50 years with Graves' ophthalmopathy.

The chain combines TRBV19 with TRBJ2-1, with 9 bases fitting TRBD2. Germline CDR1 reads LNHDA; CDR2 reads SQIVND (reference sequence). V trimming: 7 bases; J trimming: 4 bases; junction bases outside the gene matches: 8. The CDR3 is 15 amino acids. The CDR3 bases are TGTGCCAGTAAGGATAGCGGGAGTTCATACAATGAGCAGTTCTTC. Translation gives CASKDSGSSYNEQFF.

This clonotype was recorded a few times. V gene TRBV5-1 combines with J gene TRBJ2-1; 11 bases agree with TRBD1. J was trimmed by 6 bases and V by 0 bases; bases with no gene match: 5. Germline values: CDR1 SGHRS, CDR2 YFSETQ. CDR3 size: 16 residues. CDR3 amino acids: CASSLVGQGASNEQFF. The CDR3 DNA sequence: TGCGCCAGCAGCTTGGTCGGACAGGGGGCTAGCAATGAGCAGTTCTTC.

The CDR3 is CASSASLRGVDEQYF. The CDR3 coding sequence is TGTGCCAGCAGTGCAAGTCTTAGGGGGGTGGACGAGCAGTACTTC. The chain is built from TRBV6-1 and TRBJ2-7, with D perhaps TRBD1 or TRBD2 (6 bases each). The CDR3 has 15 amino acids. Germline V CDR1 and CDR2: MNHNS, SASEGT. V was trimmed by 4 bases and J by 5 bases, leaving 18 bases between them.

In its sample, this clonotype was seen a few times. CDR3: CASSVAENYEQYF. The CDR3, as DNA: TGTGCCAGCAGCGTAGCTGAGAACTACGAGCAGTACTTC. The chain is built from TRBV9 and TRBJ2-7; D is uncertain. Trimming removed 0 bases at V and 3 bases at J, with 7 bases between. The CDR3 length is 13 residues. CDR1 is SGDLS and CDR2 is YYNGEE in the germline V gene.

A few counts support this clonotype. V usage is TRBV7-2 and J usage is TRBJ1-6; no clear D gene. The CDR3 spans 17 residues. Germline lookup yields CDR1 SGHTA and CDR2 FQGNSA. V gave up 5 bases and J gave up 0 bases, with 14 bases separating them. CDR3 residues: CASSRTVRSSYNSPLHF. The CDR3 coding sequence is TGTGCCAGCAGCCGGACGGTCCGGAGCTCCTATAATTCACCCCTCCACTTT.

The chain employs TRBV6-2 or TRBV6-3 and TRBJ2-7; 8 bases agree with TRBD1. The germline V gene has CDR1 MNHEY and CDR2 SVGEGT. This CDR3 contains 12 residues. Unmatched junction bases numbered 7, after V lost 8 bases and J lost 7 bases. CDR3 loop: CASRTGIGEQYF. DNA of the CDR3: TGTGCCAGCCGGACAGGGATTGGGGAGCAGTACTTC.

This rearrangement joins TRBV5-1 to TRBJ2-7; 7 bases align to TRBD2. With 0 bases clipped from V and 4 bases from J, the junction kept 7 bases outside the gene matches. In germline, CDR1 is SGHRS, CDR2 YFSETQ. This CDR3 has 15 residues. Written as DNA, the CDR3 is TGCGCCAGCAGCTTGGAAGGCGGGAGTCTTTACGAGCAGTACTTC. Translating it yields CASSLEGGSLYEQYF.

The sample holds a few counts of this clonotype. V gene TRBV4-2 combines with J gene TRBJ2-1; TRBD2 agrees at 14 bases. CDR1 is LGHNA and CDR2 is YNFKEQ in the germline V gene. V lost 0 bases, J lost 4 bases, and 5 bases stayed unmatched. This CDR3 contains 18 residues. CDR3 residues: CASSQDPTSGGAYNEQFF. The CDR3 bases are TGTGCCAGCAGCCAAGATCCGACTAGCGGGGGGGCATACAATGAGCAGTTCTTC.

This clonotype was counted many times. J is TRBJ2-5 and V is TRBV20-1; D may be TRBD1 (6 bases). The CDR3 is 16 amino acids. Deletions cut 2 bases from V and 1 base from J, with 17 bases between. Germline CDR1 is DFQATT and CDR2 is SNEGSKA (reference sequence). The CDR3 region is CSARRIRQDPQETQYF. DNA of the CDR3: TGCAGTGCTAGACGGATCCGACAGGACCCCCAAGAGACCCAGTACTTC.

The chain employs TRBV24-1 and TRBJ2-6; D gene uncertain. Trimming stripped 5 bases from V and 1 base from J, with 14 bases between. Germline V CDR1 and CDR2: KGHDR, SFDVKD. The CDR3 has 17 residues. This CDR3 reads CATSGVRTDSGANVLTF. The CDR3 DNA sequence: TGTGCCACCAGTGGGGTCAGGACCGATTCTGGGGCCAACGTCCTGACTTTC.

The chain recombines TRBV19 with TRBJ1-2; D remains ambiguous. This CDR3 region has 13 residues. Germline V gene lookup returns CDR1 LNHDA and CDR2 SQIVND (reference sequence). V was pared by 1 base and J by 3 bases, with 6 bases between. CDR3 amino acids: CASSIAGDYGYTF. The DNA of the CDR3 is TGTGCCAGTAGTATAGCCGGGGACTATGGCTACACCTTC.

The V and J genes are TRBV5-6 and TRBJ2-3; D is possibly TRBD2 (6 bases). Trimming cost V 6 bases and J 3 bases, with 11 bases left between them. The germline V gene encodes CDR1 SGHDT and CDR2 YYEEEE. CDR3 length equals 13 residues. The CDR3 sequence: CASTYRGTDTQYF. For the CDR3, the DNA is TGTGCCAGCACCTACCGGGGGACAGATACGCAGTATTTT.

This clonotype occurred a few times. The chain has TRBV19 and TRBJ1-2; no clear D. The CDR3 has 13 amino acids. Deletions cut 6 bases from V and 4 bases from J, with 12 bases between. Germline V gene data show CDR1 as LNHDA and CDR2 as SQIVND (reference sequence). In nucleotides, the CDR3 is TGTGCCAGTAGGGTAGGACGGCTCTATGGCTACACCTTC. Its protein product is CASRVGRLYGYTF.

The CDR3 here is CASSYDNGVGYTF. Written as DNA, the CDR3 is TGTGCCAGCAGTTACGACAACGGGGTAGGCTACACCTTC. The genes are TRBV6-2 or TRBV6-3 and TRBJ1-2; D remains ambiguous. V was shortened by 2 bases and J by 8 bases, with 12 bases between the two germline ends. CDR1 and CDR2 (germline): MNHEY, SVGEGT. The CDR3 covers 13 residues.